This TCR beta chain was captured by sequencing in a study of blood T cell repertoires in COVID-19. Study as a whole: Samples representing acute and convalescent COVID-19 were sourced from the United States, Italy and Spain.

With V trimmed by 3 bases and J by 0 bases, 6 bases remained unmatched. CDR1 is KGHSH, CDR2 LQKENI, per germline. The CDR3 extends over 19 amino acids. Here immunoSEQ multiplex PCR was the method, and the copy in TCRdb shows in-frame clones only, minus some. The sample consists of 200,000 to 250,000 clones, around 86% of them appearing once. Specimen: peripheral blood. The J gene is TRBJ2-1, the V gene TRBV18; 15 bases map to TRBD2. This receptor was obtained from a human donor in a cohort sampled during active COVID-19. In DNA, the CDR3 is TGTGCCAGCTCACCGCTCGGGACTAGCGGGAGGAGCTCCTACAATGAGCAGTTCTTC. It yields the protein CASSPLGTSGRSSYNEQFF.